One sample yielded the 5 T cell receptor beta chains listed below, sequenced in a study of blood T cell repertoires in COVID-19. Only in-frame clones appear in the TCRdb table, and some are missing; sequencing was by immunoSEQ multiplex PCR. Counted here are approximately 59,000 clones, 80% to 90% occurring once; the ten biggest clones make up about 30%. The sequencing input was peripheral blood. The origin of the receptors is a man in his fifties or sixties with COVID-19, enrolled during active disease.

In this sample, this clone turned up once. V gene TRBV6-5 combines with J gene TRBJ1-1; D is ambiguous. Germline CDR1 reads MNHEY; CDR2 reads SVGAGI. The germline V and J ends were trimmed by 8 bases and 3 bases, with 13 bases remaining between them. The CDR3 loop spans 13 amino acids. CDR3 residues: CASGWPRDTEAFF. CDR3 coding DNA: TGTGCCAGCGGGTGGCCGAGGGACACTGAAGCTTTCTTT.

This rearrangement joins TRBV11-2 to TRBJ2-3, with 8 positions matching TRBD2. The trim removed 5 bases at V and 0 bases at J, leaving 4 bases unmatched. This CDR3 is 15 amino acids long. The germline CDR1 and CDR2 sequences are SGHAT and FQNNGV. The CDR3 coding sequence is TGTGCCAGCAGCAAAACGGGGGGGAGCACAGATACGCAGTATTTT. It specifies CASSKTGGSTDTQYF.

CDR3 bases: TGTGCCAGCAGTCCTGGACAGGGGGCGTATGAGACCCAGTACTTC. The encoded protein is CASSPGQGAYETQYF. J is TRBJ2-5 and V is TRBV6-5, with TRBD1 matching over 11 bases. CDR3 size: 15 residues. Germline V gene sequence: CDR1 MNHEY, CDR2 SVGAGI. V dropped 5 bases and J dropped 5; count of bases not matched to a gene: 7.

The CDR3 protein is CASSLNQGATNEKLFF. CDR3 nucleotides: TGTGCCAGCAGCTTGAACCAGGGGGCAACTAATGAAAAACTGTTTTTT. The V and J genes are TRBV5-4 and TRBJ1-4; 7 nucleotides match TRBD1. The CDR3 contains 16 residues. V was clipped by 1 base and J by 0 bases; unmatched bases: 3. Germline CDR1 is SGHNT and CDR2 is YYREEE (reference sequence).

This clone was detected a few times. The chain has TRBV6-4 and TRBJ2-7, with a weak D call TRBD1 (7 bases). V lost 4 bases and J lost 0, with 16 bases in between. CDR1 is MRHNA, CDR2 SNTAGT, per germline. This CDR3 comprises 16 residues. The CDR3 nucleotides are TGTGCCAGCAGTGCTGCGGGACAGCCATACTCCTACGAGCAGTACTTC. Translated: CASSAAGQPYSYEQYF.